These 28 T cell receptor beta chains came from one sample sequenced in a study of response to subunit inactivated influenza vaccine. Each CDR3 protein is one row after TCRdb ran MiXCR on the RT-PCR reads. The data contain just over 300,000 distinct CDR3 sequences, roughly a fifth of them seen just once; the ten biggest clones take up about a tenth. The starting material was PBMCs from blood, obtained approximately 20 months after vaccination. The receptors shown here come from a man aged 45-69 years who received an inactivated influenza vaccine.

This clonotype was detected a few times. The chain combines TRBV5-6 with TRBJ2-5, with 7 bases matching TRBD1. Germline CDR1 SGHDT, CDR2 YYEEEE. Losses at the gene ends were 4 bases for V and 0 bases for J; bases not matched to a gene: 6. The CDR3 length is 15 residues. The CDR3 spells CASSPRQGYQETQYF. In DNA, the CDR3 is TGTGCCAGCAGCCCACGACAGGGCTACCAAGAGACCCAGTACTTC.

This clonotype has only a few counts. The chain recombines TRBV18 with TRBJ2-1, with 11 bases aligning to TRBD2. The V gene end was trimmed by 0 bases and the J gene end by 9 bases; junction bases not matched to a gene: 7. The CDR3 totals 16 residues. Germline-derived CDR1 and CDR2 are KGHSH and LQKENI. Here the CDR3 DNA reads TGTGCCAGCTCACCACCGAATAGCGGGGGGGCAAGTGAGCAGTTCTTC. Translating gives CASSPPNSGGASEQFF.

Only a few counts were recorded for this clonotype. The chain links TRBV29-1 to TRBJ2-2; D is unresolved. The germline CDR1 and CDR2 sequences are SQVTM and ANQGSEA. CDR3 length equals 12 residues. Between the trimmed V and J ends, which lost 4 bases and 8 bases, there was a span of 11 bases. Here the CDR3 reads CSVGRATGELFF. CDR3 coding DNA: TGCAGCGTTGGCCGAGCGACAGGGGAGCTGTTTTTT.

In its sample, this clonotype was seen many times. V and J are TRBV29-1 and TRBJ1-2, with D possibly matching TRBD1 (5 bases). Trimming took off 7 bases at V and 8 bases at J, with 17 bases between the two ends. CDR1 is SQVTM, CDR2 ANQGSEA, per germline. This CDR3 has 12 residues. The CDR3 DNA is TGCAGCGACCAGGGACCAATTGGGGGCTACACCTTC. Protein sequence: CSDQGPIGGYTF.

This clonotype was seen ten or more times. The chain uses TRBV4-3 and TRBJ1-6; tentatively, D is TRBD1 (6 bases). Germline V gives CDR1 LGHNA, CDR2 YSLEER. The CDR3 runs 17 residues. The ends were cut back, 0 bases at V and 7 bases at J, with 16 bases in the middle. CDR3 protein: CASSQDLPGQVNSPLHF. The CDR3 DNA reads TGCGCCAGCAGCCAAGATTTGCCGGGACAAGTGAATTCACCCCTCCACTTT.

In its sample, this clonotype was seen a few times. This chain links TRBV10-2 with TRBJ2-1; no clear D gene. Trimming took off 2 bases at V and 0 bases at J, with 8 bases between the two ends. The CDR3 contains 15 residues. Germline V gene lookup returns CDR1 WSHSY and CDR2 SAAADI. CDR3 nucleotides: TGCGCCAGCAGTGAGCAGAGAGGCTCCTACAATGAGCAGTTCTTC. This translates into CASSEQRGSYNEQFF.

This clonotype was recorded many times. V usage is TRBV6-4 and J usage is TRBJ2-2; 10 bases are shared with TRBD2. Looked up from germline, CDR1 is MRHNA and CDR2 is SNTAGT. The V and J ends lost 5 bases and 4 bases, in that order; junction bases with no gene match: 1. The CDR3 spans 14 residues. CDR3 sequence reads: CASSRTSGTGELFF. CDR3 coding DNA: TGTGCCAGCAGTCGGACTAGCGGCACCGGGGAGCTGTTTTTT.

The chain has TRBV20-1 and TRBJ2-5; D is possibly TRBD1 or TRBD2 (5 bases each). V was cut by 0 bases and J by 7 bases, with 12 bases left in between. There are 13 residues in the CDR3. Germline loops: CDR1 DFQATT, CDR2 SNEGSKA (reference sequence). The CDR3 sequence: CSARDWDRGTQYF. In DNA form, the CDR3 reads TGCAGTGCTAGAGATTGGGACCGAGGGACCCAGTACTTC.

The sample holds a few counts of this clonotype. The V and J genes are TRBV20-1 and TRBJ1-1; a weak D match, TRBD1 (5 bases). Germline values: CDR1 DFQATT, CDR2 SNEGSKA (reference sequence). The CDR3 loop spans 13 amino acids. Trimming stripped 0 bases from V and 7 bases from J, with 12 bases between. For the CDR3, the DNA is TGCAGTGCTAGAGATTCAGGGTTGGGTGAAGCTTTCTTT. Translated, it gives CSARDSGLGEAFF.

As for this clonotype: A much bigger clone sits one base away, suggesting this may be a read error. This chain links TRBV12-3 or TRBV12-4 with TRBJ2-2; no firm D call. The CDR3 extends over 11 amino acids. V lost 6 bases and J lost 4, with 3 bases in between. The CDR3 region is CASRATGELFF. The CDR3 bases are TGTGCCAGCAGGGCCACCGGGGAGCTGTTTTTT.

This clonotype was found many times. As DNA, the CDR3 is TGCGCCAGCAGCTTGTCGTCAGGGGGTCAGCCCCAGCATTTT. Translation gives CASSLSSGGQPQHF. The chain uses TRBV5-1 and TRBJ1-5; 7 bases line up with TRBD1. The germline CDR1 and CDR2 sequences are SGHRS and YFSETQ. There are 14 residues in the CDR3. V shed 1 base and J 6 bases; nucleotides not matched to a gene: 4. Using reference TRBV5-1 and TRBJ1-5 for the parts outside the CDR3, the full variable domain is KAGVTQTPRYLIKTRGQQVTLSCSPISGHRSVSWYQQTPGQGLQFLFEYFSETQRNKGNFPGRFSGRQFSNSRSEMNVSTLELGDSALYLCASSLSSGGQPQHFGDGTRLSIL.

In this sample, this clonotype turned up a few times. This chain joins TRBV3-1 and TRBJ1-5, with TRBD1 as a possible D gene (6 bases). Looked up from germline, CDR1 is LGHDT and CDR2 is YNNKEL (reference sequence). The CDR3 is 13 amino acids. V was cut by 5 bases and J by 6 bases, with 11 bases left in between. CDR3 nucleotides: TGTGCCAGCAGCGCTGGGGGCCTTCAGCCCCAGCATTTT. This gives the protein CASSAGGLQPQHF. The full variable domain, in which reference TRBV3-1 and TRBJ1-5 provide the parts outside the CDR3, is DTAVSQTPKYLVTQMGNDKSIKCEQNLGHDTMYWYKQDSKKFLKIMFSYNNKELIINETVPNRFSPKSPDKAHLNLHINSLELGDSAVYFCASSAGGLQPQHFGDGTRLSIL.

The V gene is TRBV20-1, the J gene TRBJ2-7; the D is unclear. V shed 6 bases and J shed 1 base, with 19 bases lying between them. The germline V gene encodes CDR1 DFQATT and CDR2 SNEGSKA (reference sequence). This CDR3 region has 15 residues. This chain's CDR3 is CSARRAGPVSYEQYF. CDR3 sequence (DNA): TGCAGTGCCCGAAGGGCTGGACCTGTATCCTACGAGCAGTACTTC.

This clonotype appeared a few times. This rearrangement joins TRBV4-1 to TRBJ1-2, with 7 bases that match TRBD1. Germline CDR1 is MGHRA and CDR2 is YSYEKL. The CDR3 is made up of 14 amino acids. V was clipped by 7 bases and J by 5 bases; unmatched bases: 10. The CDR3 DNA reads TGCGCCAGCACTTTGACAGGGTCAGGGTATGGCTACACCTTC. Translated, it gives CASTLTGSGYGYTF.

This chain uses TRBV7-9 with TRBJ1-1; D gene uncertain. Per the germline V gene, CDR1 is SEHNR and CDR2 is FQNEAQ (reference sequence). This CDR3 is 13 amino acids long. The ends were cut back, 1 base at V and 3 bases at J, with 6 bases in the middle. CDR3 DNA: TGTGCCAGCAGCTTAGGCGAATACACTGAAGCTTTCTTT. Translating it yields CASSLGEYTEAFF. Variable domain in full (rest from reference TRBV7-9 and TRBJ1-1): DTGVSQNPRHKITKRGQNVTFRCDPISEHNRLYWYRQTLGQGPEFLTYFQNEAQLEKSRLLSDRFSAERPKGSFSTLEIQRTEQGDSAMYLCASSLGEYTEAFFGQGTRLTVV.

The chain has TRBV12-3 or TRBV12-4 and TRBJ2-7; a possible D gene is TRBD2 (6 bases). Trimming removed 7 bases at V and 1 base at J, with 14 bases between. CDR3 size: 14 residues. The CDR3: CASTWGEPSYEQYF. CDR3 coding DNA: TGTGCCAGCACCTGGGGGGAGCCGTCCTACGAGCAGTACTTC.

This clonotype appeared a few times. The chain is built from TRBV6-1 and TRBJ2-1; D perhaps matches TRBD2 (5 bases). V lost 8 bases and J 0 bases, leaving 17 bases between the germline ends. Per the germline V gene, CDR1 is MNHNS and CDR2 is SASEGT. The CDR3 spans 16 residues. The CDR3 loop is CASGSTGMFSYNEQFF. The CDR3 DNA is TGTGCCAGCGGCAGCACCGGGATGTTCTCCTACAATGAGCAGTTCTTC.

This clonotype came up many times. This chain uses TRBV3-1 with TRBJ2-5; the D is unclear. This CDR3 comprises 15 residues. Germline CDR1 LGHDT, CDR2 YNNKEL (reference sequence). Trimming stripped 0 bases from V and 1 base from J, with 9 bases between. The CDR3 nucleotides are TGTGCCAGCAGCCAAGATAGTGGTTCCCAAGAGACCCAGTACTTC. This encodes CASSQDSGSQETQYF.

The chain links TRBV29-1 to TRBJ2-1; 8 bases are a match to TRBD2. From germline, CDR1 is SQVTM and CDR2 ANQGSEA. The trim removed 7 bases at V and 7 bases at J, leaving 21 bases unmatched. The CDR3 has 17 residues. CDR3 sequence reads: CSALDKAGVRIRNEQFF. The DNA for the CDR3 is TGCAGCGCCCTGGATAAAGCGGGAGTGCGAATTCGGAATGAGCAGTTCTTC.

The CDR3 sequence: CSAGRDPYNEQFF. In DNA, the CDR3 is TGCAGTGCTGGCCGGGACCCATACAATGAGCAGTTCTTC. The chain uses TRBV20-1 and TRBJ2-1; either TRBD1 or TRBD2 may fit D (5 bases each). The germline V and J ends were trimmed by 5 bases and 4 bases, with 12 bases remaining between them. Germline CDR1 DFQATT, CDR2 SNEGSKA (reference sequence). The CDR3 runs 13 residues.

This clonotype was counted a few times. The CDR3 sequence is CASSLGDSGTTNNNKRGNIQYF. The CDR3 DNA follows: TGCGCCAGCAGCTTGGGGGACAGCGGAACCACCAACAATAACAAACGGGGAAACATTCAGTACTTC. The rearrangement links TRBV5-1 to TRBJ2-4, with TRBD1 matching 7 bases. The V gene's germline CDR1 is SGHRS and CDR2 YFSETQ. The CDR3 loop spans 22 amino acids. Germline trimming cut 0 bases from V and 6 bases from J; bases unmatched to any gene: 27.

V is TRBV5-1 and J is TRBJ2-1, with D perhaps matching TRBD1 or TRBD2 (6 bases each). Per the germline V gene, CDR1 is SGHRS and CDR2 is YFSETQ. V was shortened by 2 bases and J by 2 bases, with 11 bases between the two germline ends. The CDR3 is 15 amino acids. As DNA, the CDR3 is TGCGCCAGCAGCTTTAGGGGGGTTCCCTACAATGAGCAGTTCTTC. Protein: CASSFRGVPYNEQFF.

This sequence joins TRBV28 and TRBJ2-3, with 10 nucleotides matching TRBD2. The CDR3 runs 14 residues. Per germline, CDR1 MDHEN and CDR2 SYDVKM. The J segment lost 11 bases and the V segment lost 10 bases, leaving 15 bases of the junction unmatched. The CDR3 DNA reads as TGTGCCACCTATAAGGGAGCGGGGGGGCATCTGCAGTATTTT. Protein: CATYKGAGGHLQYF. Combining the CDR3 with reference TRBV28 and TRBJ2-3 gives the whole variable domain DVKVTQSSRYLVKRTGEKVFLECVQDMDHENMFWYRQDPGLGLRLIYFSYDVKMKEKGDIPEGYSVSREKKERFSLILESASTNQTSMYLCATYKGAGGHLQYFGPGTRLTVL.

This clonotype came up a few times. The V call is TRBV20-1, the J call TRBJ1-4; 7 bases are a match to TRBD1. This CDR3 has 13 residues. Germline CDR1 is DFQATT and CDR2 is SNEGSKA (reference sequence). The J segment lost 6 bases and the V segment lost 3 bases, leaving 4 bases of the junction unmatched. The CDR3 bases are TGCAGTGCTAGGACAGGGTACGATGAAAAACTGTTTTTT. This codes for CSARTGYDEKLFF.

The V gene is TRBV4-3, the J gene TRBJ1-4, with D hard to call. There are 19 residues in the CDR3. Germline V gives CDR1 LGHNA, CDR2 YSLEER. The V end was cut by 0 bases, the J end by 4 bases, with 21 bases between. CDR3 residues: CASSQDRGPPGSLNEKLFF. The CDR3 DNA sequence: TGCGCCAGCAGCCAAGATAGAGGGCCCCCGGGCTCCCTTAATGAAAAACTGTTTTTT.

The chain's CDR3 is CASNRGHNSPLHF. As DNA, the CDR3 is TGTGCCAGCAACAGGGGGCACAATTCACCCCTCCACTTT. The V gene is TRBV7-2, the J gene TRBJ1-6; 9 positions agree with TRBD1. Germline CDR1 reads SGHTA; CDR2 reads FQGNSA. Losses at the gene ends were 7 bases for V and 7 bases for J; bases not matched to a gene: 2. The CDR3 is 13 amino acids.

The chain employs TRBV4-3 and TRBJ2-2, with D unresolved. Deletions cut 0 bases from V and 3 bases from J, with 8 bases between. The CDR3 is 15 residues long. CDR1 and CDR2 from the germline V gene are LGHNA and YSLEER. The CDR3 region has the DNA TGCGCCAGCAGCCAAGACGGGCTGGACACCGGGGAGCTGTTTTTT. Amino acids: CASSQDGLDTGELFF.

This chain uses TRBV7-9 with TRBJ2-6; D gene unclear. Germline-derived CDR1 and CDR2 are SEHNR and FQNEAQ (reference sequence). V was cut by 5 bases and J by 0 bases, with 14 bases left in between. CDR3 length: 17 residues. For the CDR3, the DNA is TGTGCCAGCAGCACCTGGACCGGTGCCTCTGGGGCCAACGTCCTGACTTTC. It encodes CASSTWTGASGANVLTF.